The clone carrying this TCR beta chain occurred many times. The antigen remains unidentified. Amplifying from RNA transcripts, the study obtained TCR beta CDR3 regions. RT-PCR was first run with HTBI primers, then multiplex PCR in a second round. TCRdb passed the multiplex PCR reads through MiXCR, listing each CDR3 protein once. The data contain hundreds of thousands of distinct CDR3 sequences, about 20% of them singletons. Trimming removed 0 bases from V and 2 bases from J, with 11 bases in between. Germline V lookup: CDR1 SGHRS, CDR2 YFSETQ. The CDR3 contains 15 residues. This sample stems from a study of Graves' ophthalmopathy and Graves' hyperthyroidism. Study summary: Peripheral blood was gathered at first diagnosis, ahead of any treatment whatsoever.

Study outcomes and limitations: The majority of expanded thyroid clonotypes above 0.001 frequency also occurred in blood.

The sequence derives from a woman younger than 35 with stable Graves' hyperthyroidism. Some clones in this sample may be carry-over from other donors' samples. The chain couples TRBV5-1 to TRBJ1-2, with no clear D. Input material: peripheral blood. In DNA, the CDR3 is TGCGCCAGCAGCTTGGGCGACGGAAACAACTATGGCTACACCTTC. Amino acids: CASSLGDGNNYGYTF.